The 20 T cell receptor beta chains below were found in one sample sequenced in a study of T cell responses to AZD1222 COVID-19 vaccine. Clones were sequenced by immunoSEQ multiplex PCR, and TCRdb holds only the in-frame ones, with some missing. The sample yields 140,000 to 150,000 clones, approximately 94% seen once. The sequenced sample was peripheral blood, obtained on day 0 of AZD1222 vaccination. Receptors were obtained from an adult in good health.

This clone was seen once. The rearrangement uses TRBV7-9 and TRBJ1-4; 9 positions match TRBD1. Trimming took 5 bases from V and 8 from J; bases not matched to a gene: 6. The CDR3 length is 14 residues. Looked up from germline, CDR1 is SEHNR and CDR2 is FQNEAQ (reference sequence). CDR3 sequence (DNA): TGTGCCAGCAGCCAAACAGGGGGCGGGGAAAAACTGTTTTTT. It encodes CASSQTGGGEKLFF. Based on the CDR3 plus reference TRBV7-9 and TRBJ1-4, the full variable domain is DTGVSQNPRHKITKRGQNVTFRCDPISEHNRLYWYRQTLGQGPEFLTYFQNEAQLEKSRLLSDRFSAERPKGSFSTLEIQRTEQGDSAMYLCASSQTGGGEKLFFGSGTQLSVL.

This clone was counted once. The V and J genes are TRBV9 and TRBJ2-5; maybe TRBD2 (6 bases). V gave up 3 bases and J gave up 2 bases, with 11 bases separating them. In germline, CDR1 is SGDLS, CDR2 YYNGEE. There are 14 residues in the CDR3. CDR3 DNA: TGTGCCAGCAGCGGACTAGGGTTGCAAGAGACCCAGTACTTC. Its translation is CASSGLGLQETQYF.

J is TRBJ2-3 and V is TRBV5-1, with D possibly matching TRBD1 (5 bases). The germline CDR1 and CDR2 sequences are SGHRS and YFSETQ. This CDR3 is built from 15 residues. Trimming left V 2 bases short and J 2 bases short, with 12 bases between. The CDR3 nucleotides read TGCGCCAGCAGCTTAGGATCGACAGTCACAGATACGCAGTATTTT. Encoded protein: CASSLGSTVTDTQYF.

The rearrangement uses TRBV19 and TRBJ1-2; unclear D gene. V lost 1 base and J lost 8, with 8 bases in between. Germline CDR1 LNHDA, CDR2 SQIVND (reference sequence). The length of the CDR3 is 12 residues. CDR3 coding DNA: TGTGCCAGTAGTATAGGTAGCATCGGCTACACCTTC. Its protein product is CASSIGSIGYTF. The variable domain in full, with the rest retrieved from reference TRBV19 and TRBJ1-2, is DGGITQSPKYLFRKEGQNVTLSCEQNLNHDAMYWYRQDPGQGLRLIYYSQIVNDFQKGDIAEGYSVSREKKESFPLTVTSAQKNPTAFYLCASSIGSIGYTFGSGTRLTVV.

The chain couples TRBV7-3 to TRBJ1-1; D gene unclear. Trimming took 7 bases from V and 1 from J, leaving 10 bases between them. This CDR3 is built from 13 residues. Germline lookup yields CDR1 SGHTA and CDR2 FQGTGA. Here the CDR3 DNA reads TGTGCCAGCAAAAGCGAGCGGAACACTGAAGCTTTCTTT. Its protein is CASKSERNTEAFF.

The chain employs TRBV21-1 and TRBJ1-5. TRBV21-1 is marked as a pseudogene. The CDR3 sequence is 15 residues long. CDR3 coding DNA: TGTGCCAGCAGCAAAAGGTGTTATAGCAATCAGCCCCAGCATTTT. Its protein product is CASSKRCYSNQPQHF.

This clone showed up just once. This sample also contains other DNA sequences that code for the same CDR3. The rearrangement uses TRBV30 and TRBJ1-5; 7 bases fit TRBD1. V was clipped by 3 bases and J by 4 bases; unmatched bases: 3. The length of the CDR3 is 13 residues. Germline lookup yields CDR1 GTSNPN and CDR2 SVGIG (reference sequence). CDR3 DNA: TGTGCCTGGAGCCACAGGGGAAATCAGCCCCAGCATTTT. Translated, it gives CAWSHRGNQPQHF. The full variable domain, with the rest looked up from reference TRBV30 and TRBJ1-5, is SQTIHQWPATLVQPVGSPLSLECTVEGTSNPNLYWYRQAAGRGLQLLFYSVGIGQISSEVPQNLSASRPQDRQFILSSKKLLLSDSGFYLCAWSHRGNQPQHFGDGTRLSIL.

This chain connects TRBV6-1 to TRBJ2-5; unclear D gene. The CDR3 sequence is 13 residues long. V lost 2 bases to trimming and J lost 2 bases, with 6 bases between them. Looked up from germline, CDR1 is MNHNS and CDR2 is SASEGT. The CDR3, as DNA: TGTGCCAGCAGTGAACGGCAGCAAGAGACCCAGTACTTC. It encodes CASSERQQETQYF.

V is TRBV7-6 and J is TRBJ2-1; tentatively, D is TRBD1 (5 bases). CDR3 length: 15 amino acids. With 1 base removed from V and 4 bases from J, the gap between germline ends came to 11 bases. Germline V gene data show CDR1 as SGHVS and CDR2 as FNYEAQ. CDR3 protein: CASSLGQFAYNEQFF. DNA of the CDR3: TGTGCCAGCAGCTTAGGACAGTTTGCTTACAATGAGCAGTTCTTC.

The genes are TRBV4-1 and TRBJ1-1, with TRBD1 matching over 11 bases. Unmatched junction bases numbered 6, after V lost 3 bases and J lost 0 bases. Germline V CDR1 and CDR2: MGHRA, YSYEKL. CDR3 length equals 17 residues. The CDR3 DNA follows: TGCGCCAGCAGCCACGGGACAGGGGGTAGGATGAACACTGAAGCTTTCTTT. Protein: CASSHGTGGRMNTEAFF.

The CDR3 region has the DNA TGTGCCAGCACTCCTTATAATTCACCCCTCCACTTT. Translating gives CASTPYNSPLHF. This chain uses TRBV6-1 with TRBJ1-6; unclear D gene. Germline CDR1 reads MNHNS; CDR2 reads SASEGT. The CDR3 extends over 12 amino acids. With 7 bases removed from V and 4 bases from J, the gap between germline ends came to 5 bases.

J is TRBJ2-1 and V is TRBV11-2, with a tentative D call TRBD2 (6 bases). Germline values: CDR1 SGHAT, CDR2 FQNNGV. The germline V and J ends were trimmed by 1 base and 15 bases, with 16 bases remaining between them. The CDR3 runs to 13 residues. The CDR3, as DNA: TGTGCCAGCAGCTTAGGGCGGGGTGGCCCAGGGTTCTTC. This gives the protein CASSLGRGGPGFF.

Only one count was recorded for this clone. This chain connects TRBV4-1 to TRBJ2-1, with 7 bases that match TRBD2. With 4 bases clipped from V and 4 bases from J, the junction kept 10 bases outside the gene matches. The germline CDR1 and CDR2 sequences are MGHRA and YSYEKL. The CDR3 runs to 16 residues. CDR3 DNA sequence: TGCGCCAGCAGCCGTTTTTTGGCGGGGGAGTACAATGAGCAGTTCTTC. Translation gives CASSRFLAGEYNEQFF.

In nucleotides, the CDR3 is TGTGCCAGCAGCATCGGACAGGGGGGCTACGAGGGTGAAGCTTTCTTT. Its protein product is CASSIGQGGYEGEAFF. The rearrangement uses TRBV13 and TRBJ1-1; 10 bases line up with TRBD1. The V segment lost 5 bases and the J segment 7 bases; nucleotides outside the gene matches: 13. Germline values: CDR1 PRHDT, CDR2 FYEKMQ (reference sequence). CDR3 length equals 16 residues.

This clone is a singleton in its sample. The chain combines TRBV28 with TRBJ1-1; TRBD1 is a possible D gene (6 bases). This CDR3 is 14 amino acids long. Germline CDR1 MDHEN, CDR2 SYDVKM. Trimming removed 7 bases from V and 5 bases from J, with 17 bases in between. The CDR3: CASTRPGAGTEAFF. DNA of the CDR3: TGTGCCAGCACCCGCCCGGGGGCAGGGACTGAAGCTTTCTTT.

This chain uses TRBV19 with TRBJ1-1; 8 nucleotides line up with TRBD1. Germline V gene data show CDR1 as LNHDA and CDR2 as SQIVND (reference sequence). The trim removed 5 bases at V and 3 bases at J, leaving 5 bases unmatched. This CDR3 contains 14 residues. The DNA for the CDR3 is TGTGCCAGTAGTCCGAGGACAGGGCACACTGAAGCTTTCTTT. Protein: CASSPRTGHTEAFF.

The CDR3 bases are TGTGCCAGCAGTTTTCTTTTTGGGGTTCGATTTCAAGAGACCCAGTACTTC. Its protein product is CASSFLFGVRFQETQYF. V usage is TRBV6-2 or TRBV6-3 and J usage is TRBJ2-5; D is unclear. The V end lost 4 bases, the J end lost 2 bases, and 20 bases lay between the germline ends. The CDR3 runs to 17 residues. Looked up from germline, CDR1 is MNHEY and CDR2 is SVGEGT.

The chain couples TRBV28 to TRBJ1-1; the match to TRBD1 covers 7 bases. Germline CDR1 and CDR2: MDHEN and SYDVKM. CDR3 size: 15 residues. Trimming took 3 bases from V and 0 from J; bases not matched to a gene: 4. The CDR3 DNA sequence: TGTGCCAGCAGTTTCAGGGGGACCATGAACACTGAAGCTTTCTTT. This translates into CASSFRGTMNTEAFF.

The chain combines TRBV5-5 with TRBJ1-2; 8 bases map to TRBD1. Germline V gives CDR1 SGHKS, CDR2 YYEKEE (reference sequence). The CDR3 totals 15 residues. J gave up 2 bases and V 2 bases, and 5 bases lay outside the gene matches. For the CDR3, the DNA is TGTGCCAGCAGCTTTGGGACAGGTTCGAACTATGGCTACACCTTC. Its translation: CASSFGTGSNYGYTF.

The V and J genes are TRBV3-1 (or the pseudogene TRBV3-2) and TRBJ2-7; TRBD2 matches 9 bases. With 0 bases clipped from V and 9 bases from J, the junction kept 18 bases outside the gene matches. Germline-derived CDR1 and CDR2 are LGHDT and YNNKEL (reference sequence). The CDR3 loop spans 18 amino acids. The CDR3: CASSQEGNSGGLSLGQYF. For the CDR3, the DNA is TGTGCCAGCAGCCAAGAGGGGAATAGCGGGGGACTCTCTCTGGGGCAGTACTTC.